The subject of this entry is one TCR beta chain. The sample originates from a study of cytomegalovirus exposure and HLA in healthy donors. The PCR was carried out with 60 Vbeta primers and 13 Jbeta primers. Method: immunoSEQ multiplex PCR; TCRdb's copy keeps in-frame clones and lacks some. Its clone listing holds 60,000 to 100,000 clones. The CDR3 covers 16 residues. Deletions cut 5 bases from V and 5 bases from J, with 21 bases between. The germline gives CDR1 SEHNR, CDR2 FQNEAQ (reference sequence). The receptor was isolated from a man between 25 and 39 years old in good health and CMV-seronegative. The genes are TRBV7-9 and TRBJ1-2; possibly TRBD1 for D (6 bases). Sequencing used PBMCs. DNA of the CDR3: TGTGCCAGCAGCCCACCGGACAGCCTTTTATGGTATGGCTACACCTTC. This codes for CASSPPDSLLWYGYTF.